The 23 T cell receptor beta chains below come from one sample, sequenced in a study of blood T cell repertoires in COVID-19. Clones were read by immunoSEQ multiplex PCR, and TCRdb kept only the in-frame ones, dropping some. The sample has over 70,000 clones; around 88% are singletons. The source material was peripheral blood. Receptor source: a human donor in a cohort sampled during active COVID-19.

This chain connects TRBV5-1 to TRBJ1-5, with D perhaps TRBD1 (6 bases). Germline loops: CDR1 SGHRS, CDR2 YFSETQ. This CDR3 comprises 14 residues. Between the trimmed V and J ends, which lost 7 bases and 7 bases, there was a span of 18 bases. Here the CDR3 DNA reads TGCGCCAGCGCAACAGGGTTTGGCGACCAGCCCCAGCATTTT. Translation: CASATGFGDQPQHF. The full variable domain, with the rest looked up from reference TRBV5-1 and TRBJ1-5, is KAGVTQTPRYLIKTRGQQVTLSCSPISGHRSVSWYQQTPGQGLQFLFEYFSETQRNKGNFPGRFSGRQFSNSRSEMNVSTLELGDSALYLCASATGFGDQPQHFGDGTRLSIL.

The gene calls are TRBV10-3 and TRBJ1-4, with 8 bases identical to TRBD1. The CDR3 is made up of 17 amino acids. V gave up 3 bases and J gave up 2 bases; unmatched junction bases: 8. Germline CDR1 and CDR2: ENHRY and SYGVKD. The CDR3 is CAISDSRGHTTNEKLFF. DNA for the CDR3: TGTGCCATCAGTGACTCCAGGGGGCATACGACTAATGAAAAACTGTTTTTT.

This rearrangement joins TRBV7-9 to TRBJ1-2, with TRBD1 matching 8 bases. Trimming at V came to 3 bases and at J to 6 bases, leaving 9 bases not matched to a gene. Germline-derived CDR1 and CDR2 are SEHNR and FQNEAQ (reference sequence). The CDR3 is 15 residues long. CDR3 sequence reads: CASSFREQGENGYTF. The CDR3, as DNA: TGTGCCAGCAGCTTCAGGGAACAGGGGGAAAATGGCTACACCTTC.

The chain employs TRBV2 and TRBJ1-1; D not resolved. The V end lost 6 bases, the J end lost 4 bases, and 12 bases lay between the germline ends. The CDR3 is made up of 13 amino acids. Germline assignment: CDR1 SNHLY and CDR2 FYNNEI. The CDR3 reads CASRRIGSTEAFF. CDR3 coding DNA: TGTGCCAGCAGAAGAATTGGGAGCACTGAAGCTTTCTTT.

The chain couples TRBV29-1 to TRBJ2-1, with D possibly matching TRBD1 (6 bases). This CDR3 contains 12 residues. The V gene lost 7 bases and the J gene lost 10 bases, with 17 bases spanning the gap. Germline V gene sequence: CDR1 SQVTM, CDR2 ANQGSEA. CDR3 sequence (DNA): TGCAGCGCAGCAACAGGGTCAGGGGAGCAGTTCTTC. The encoded protein is CSAATGSGEQFF.

This rearrangement joins TRBV14 to TRBJ2-3, with 7 bases fitting TRBD1. This CDR3 spans 14 amino acids. V trimming: 4 bases; J trimming: 5 bases; junction bases outside the gene matches: 6. Germline values: CDR1 SGHDN, CDR2 FVKESK. The CDR3 loop is CASSRQTGVDTQYF. The DNA for the CDR3 is TGTGCCAGCAGCCGCCAAACAGGGGTAGATACGCAGTATTTT.

This chain uses TRBV5-5 with TRBJ2-7, with D perhaps TRBD1 (6 bases). The length of the CDR3 is 15 residues. Trimming took 2 bases from V and 2 from J, leaving 14 bases between them. In germline, CDR1 is SGHKS, CDR2 YYEKEE (reference sequence). The CDR3 sequence: CASSLYSGQTYEQYF. For the CDR3, the DNA is TGTGCCAGCAGCTTATATTCAGGACAGACCTACGAGCAGTACTTC.

The rearrangement uses TRBV28 and TRBJ2-1, with D maybe TRBD2 (6 bases). V lost 9 bases, J lost 10 bases, and 19 bases lay in between. The germline gives CDR1 MDHEN, CDR2 SYDVKM. The CDR3 has 13 amino acids. The DNA of the CDR3 is TGTGCCAGTGGGTGGAGGGCAAGCGGGGAGCAGTTCTTC. This translates into CASGWRASGEQFF.

The CDR3 is CASSQRAGGGTGELFF. CDR3 DNA sequence: TGTGCCAGCAGCCAACGGGCGGGGGGTGGCACCGGGGAGCTGTTTTTT. This rearrangement joins TRBV4-2 to TRBJ2-2; 8 nucleotides align to TRBD2. V was pared by 2 bases and J by 4 bases, with 6 bases of the junction left unmatched. This CDR3 is 16 amino acids long. The V gene's germline CDR1 is LGHNA and CDR2 YNFKEQ.

The rearrangement links TRBV24-1 to TRBJ2-5; D is possibly TRBD1 (5 bases). Trimming pared 4 bases from V and 0 bases from J, leaving 14 bases between. Germline V gene lookup returns CDR1 KGHDR and CDR2 SFDVKD. The CDR3 runs 16 residues. CDR3 amino acids: CATSEQIGHYQETQYF. CDR3 bases: TGTGCCACCAGTGAGCAAATCGGACATTACCAAGAGACCCAGTACTTC.

This clone showed up just once. The CDR3 DNA follows: TGCGCCAGCAAAGCCGGGACAGGGGACTACAATGAGCAGTTCTTC. This codes for CASKAGTGDYNEQFF. This sequence joins TRBV5-1 and TRBJ2-1; 10 bases map to TRBD1. This CDR3 spans 15 amino acids. The germline V gene has CDR1 SGHRS and CDR2 YFSETQ. Germline trimming cut 6 bases from V and 3 bases from J; bases unmatched to any gene: 6.

This chain uses TRBV5-1 with TRBJ2-3; the match to TRBD2 covers 9 bases. Germline loops: CDR1 SGHRS, CDR2 YFSETQ. CDR3 size: 15 residues. With 4 bases clipped from V and 1 base from J, the junction kept 4 bases outside the gene matches. The CDR3, as DNA: TGCGCCAGCAGCGTTAGCGGGGGTCGCACAGATACGCAGTATTTT. The encoded protein is CASSVSGGRTDTQYF. The variable domain in full, with the rest retrieved from reference TRBV5-1 and TRBJ2-3, is KAGVTQTPRYLIKTRGQQVTLSCSPISGHRSVSWYQQTPGQGLQFLFEYFSETQRNKGNFPGRFSGRQFSNSRSEMNVSTLELGDSALYLCASSVSGGRTDTQYFGPGTRLTVL.

This clone was counted only a few times. V usage is TRBV23-1 and J usage is TRBJ2-7, with D tentatively TRBD1 (6 bases). TRBV23-1 counts as an open reading frame of uncertain function. V was cut by 0 bases and J by 0 bases, with 9 bases left in between. This CDR3 contains 15 residues. The CDR3 spells CASSQSQGRSYEQYF. CDR3 nucleotide sequence: TGCGCCAGCAGTCAATCACAGGGCCGCTCCTACGAGCAGTACTTC.

The chain is built from TRBV11-3 and TRBJ2-2; D unresolved. The CDR3 is 13 amino acids. Germline V CDR1 and CDR2: SGHNT, YENEEA. V lost 6 bases to trimming and J lost 1 base, with 6 bases between them. CDR3 nucleotide sequence: TGTGCCAGCAGTAGACTGAACACCGGGGAGCTGTTTTTT. It specifies CASSRLNTGELFF.

The chain uses TRBV11-3 and TRBJ2-5; 7 bases match TRBD2. Germline CDR1 reads SGHNT; CDR2 reads YENEEA. CDR3 size: 15 residues. After removal of 3 bases from V and 3 bases from J, the junction contained 7 bases not matched to a gene. CDR3 sequence (DNA): TGTGCCAGCAGCTTGGGGCAGGGAGGGGAAGAGACCCAGTACTTC. Translation: CASSLGQGGEETQYF.

This clone was seen just once. The genes are TRBV12-5 and TRBJ1-1; the D is unclear. The germline V gene encodes CDR1 LGHNT and CDR2 FRNRAP. V was cut by 8 bases and J by 4 bases, with 14 bases left in between. CDR3 length: 13 residues. The CDR3 nucleotides are TGTGCTAGTTCGAGGCTGGCGACCACTGAAGCTTTCTTT. Amino acids: CASSRLATTEAFF.

The rearrangement uses TRBV3-1 (or the pseudogene TRBV3-2) and TRBJ1-1, with D tentatively TRBD1 (5 bases). CDR3 size: 14 residues. The germline V gene has CDR1 LGHDT and CDR2 YNNKEL (reference sequence). V shed 4 bases and J shed 5 bases, with 14 bases lying between them. CDR3 in amino acids: CASSPRWGETEAFF. CDR3 nucleotide sequence: TGTGCCAGCAGCCCCCGATGGGGGGAAACTGAAGCTTTCTTT.

A single count supports this clone. This rearrangement joins TRBV4-3 to TRBJ2-3; TRBD1 agrees at 7 bases. The V and J ends lost 3 bases and 5 bases, in that order; junction bases with no gene match: 2. The length of the CDR3 is 13 residues. In germline, CDR1 is LGHNA, CDR2 YSLEER. The CDR3 DNA reads as TGCGCCAGCAGCCACCGGACAGGAGATACGCAGTATTTT. It is translated as CASSHRTGDTQYF.

V gene TRBV6-6 combines with J gene TRBJ2-2; 9 bases map to TRBD1. The CDR3 consists of 14 residues. V trimming: 6 bases; J trimming: 7 bases; junction bases outside the gene matches: 6. Looked up from germline, CDR1 is MNHNY and CDR2 is SVGAGI (reference sequence). This chain's CDR3 is CASRRDRVGGELFF. CDR3 DNA: TGTGCCAGCAGGCGGGACAGGGTGGGCGGGGAGCTGTTTTTT.

This rearrangement joins TRBV24-1 to TRBJ1-2, with D unclear. Trimming shortened V by 3 bases and J by 1 base, and 8 bases separated the two germline ends. Germline lookup yields CDR1 KGHDR and CDR2 SFDVKD. The CDR3 extends over 14 amino acids. The CDR3 region is CATSDLAFNYGYTF. The DNA of the CDR3 is TGTGCCACCAGTGATCTGGCTTTTAACTATGGCTACACCTTC.

The chain recombines TRBV18 with TRBJ1-1; D may be TRBD1 (5 bases). V lost 6 bases and J lost 3, with 14 bases in between. This CDR3 comprises 14 residues. Germline V CDR1 and CDR2: KGHSH, LQKENI. CDR3 sequence (DNA): TGTGCCAGCTCGCCCCCATCGGGGGACACTGAAGCTTTCTTT. As protein: CASSPPSGDTEAFF.

J is TRBJ1-2 and V is TRBV7-2; 9 bases are a match to TRBD1. The CDR3 consists of 17 residues. J was trimmed by 4 bases and V by 6 bases; bases with no gene match: 15. In germline, CDR1 is SGHTA, CDR2 FQGNSA. The CDR3 region is CASRPDRGPTSSYGYTF. The CDR3, as DNA: TGTGCCAGCAGACCGGACAGGGGTCCCACCTCCTCCTATGGCTACACCTTC.

The genes are TRBV9 and TRBJ2-2; 9 bases align to TRBD1. CDR1 is SGDLS, CDR2 YYNGEE, per germline. The V and J ends lost 3 bases and 4 bases, in that order; junction bases with no gene match: 4. This CDR3 has 15 residues. CDR3 nucleotide sequence: TGTGCCAGCAGCGCCGGGACAGGGAGCACCGGGGAGCTGTTTTTT. Encoded protein: CASSAGTGSTGELFF.